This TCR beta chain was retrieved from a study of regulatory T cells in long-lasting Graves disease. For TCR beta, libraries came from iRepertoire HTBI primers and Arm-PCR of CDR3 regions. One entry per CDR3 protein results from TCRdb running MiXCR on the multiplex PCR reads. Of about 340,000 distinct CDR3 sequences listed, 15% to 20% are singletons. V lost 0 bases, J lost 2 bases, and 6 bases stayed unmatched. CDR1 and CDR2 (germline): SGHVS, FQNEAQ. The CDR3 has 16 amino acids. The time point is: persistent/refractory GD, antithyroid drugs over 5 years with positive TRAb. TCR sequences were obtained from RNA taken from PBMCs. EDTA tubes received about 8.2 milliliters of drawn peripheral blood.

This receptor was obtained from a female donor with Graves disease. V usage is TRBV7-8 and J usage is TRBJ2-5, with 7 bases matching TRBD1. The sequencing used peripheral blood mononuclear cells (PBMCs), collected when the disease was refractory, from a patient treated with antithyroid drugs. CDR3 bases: TGTGCCAGCAGCTTAGCGGTAACAGGGGCACAAGAGACCCAGTACTTC. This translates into CASSLAVTGAQETQYF.